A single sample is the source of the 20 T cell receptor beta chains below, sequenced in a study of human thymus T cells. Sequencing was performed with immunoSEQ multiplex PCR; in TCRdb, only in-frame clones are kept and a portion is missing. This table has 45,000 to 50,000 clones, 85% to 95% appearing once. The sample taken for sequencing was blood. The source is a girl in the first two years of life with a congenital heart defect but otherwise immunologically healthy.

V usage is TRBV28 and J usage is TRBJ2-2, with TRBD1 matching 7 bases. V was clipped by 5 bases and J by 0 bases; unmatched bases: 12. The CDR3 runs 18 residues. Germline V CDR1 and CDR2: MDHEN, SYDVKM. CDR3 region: CASSPPRQGTSNTGELFF. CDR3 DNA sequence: TGTGCCAGCAGTCCCCCCAGACAGGGTACCTCGAACACCGGGGAGCTGTTTTTT.

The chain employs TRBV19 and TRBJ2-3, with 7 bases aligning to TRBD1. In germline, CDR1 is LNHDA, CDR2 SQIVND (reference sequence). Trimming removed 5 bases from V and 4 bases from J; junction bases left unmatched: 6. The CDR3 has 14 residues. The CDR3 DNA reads TGTGCCAGTAGTGACGACAGGGTAGCAGATACGCAGTATTTT. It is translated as CASSDDRVADTQYF. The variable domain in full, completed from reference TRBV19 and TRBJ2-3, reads DGGITQSPKYLFRKEGQNVTLSCEQNLNHDAMYWYRQDPGQGLRLIYYSQIVNDFQKGDIAEGYSVSREKKESFPLTVTSAQKNPTAFYLCASSDDRVADTQYFGPGTRLTVL.

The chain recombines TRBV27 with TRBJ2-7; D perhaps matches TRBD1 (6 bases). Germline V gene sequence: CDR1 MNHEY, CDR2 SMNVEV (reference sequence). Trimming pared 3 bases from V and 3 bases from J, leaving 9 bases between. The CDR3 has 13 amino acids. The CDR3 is CASSLGTNYEQYF. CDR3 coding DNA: TGTGCCAGCAGTTTGGGGACAAACTACGAGCAGTACTTC.

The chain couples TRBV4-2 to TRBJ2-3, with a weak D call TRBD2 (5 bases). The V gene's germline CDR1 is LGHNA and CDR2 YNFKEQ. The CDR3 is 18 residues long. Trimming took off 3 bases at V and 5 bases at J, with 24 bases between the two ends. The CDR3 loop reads CASSHCPEEVRRGDTQYF. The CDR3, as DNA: TGTGCCAGCAGCCATTGCCCCGAGGAGGTCCGGAGAGGAGATACGCAGTATTTT.

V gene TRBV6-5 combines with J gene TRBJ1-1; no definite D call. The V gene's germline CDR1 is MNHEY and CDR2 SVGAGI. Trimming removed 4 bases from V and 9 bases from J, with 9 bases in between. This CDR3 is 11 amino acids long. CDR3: CASSSSPKAFF. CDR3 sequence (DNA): TGTGCCAGCAGTTCCTCCCCTAAAGCTTTCTTT.

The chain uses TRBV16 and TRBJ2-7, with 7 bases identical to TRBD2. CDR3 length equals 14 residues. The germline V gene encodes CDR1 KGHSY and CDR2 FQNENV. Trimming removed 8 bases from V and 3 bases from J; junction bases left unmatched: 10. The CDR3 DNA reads TGTGCCAGCTGGGACTATAGGGGCCTCTACGAGCAGTACTTC. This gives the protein CASWDYRGLYEQYF.

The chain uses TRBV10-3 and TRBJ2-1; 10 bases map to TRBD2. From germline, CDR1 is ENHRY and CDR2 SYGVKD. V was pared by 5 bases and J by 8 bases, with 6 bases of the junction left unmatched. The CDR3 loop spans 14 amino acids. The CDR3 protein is CAISPPSGSYEQFF. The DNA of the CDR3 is TGTGCCATCAGTCCCCCTAGCGGGAGCTATGAGCAGTTCTTC.

The CDR3 spells CASSRPDRGSGNTIYF. CDR3 in DNA: TGTGCCAGCAGCCGACCCGACAGGGGCTCTGGAAACACCATATATTTT. The chain links TRBV28 to TRBJ1-3; TRBD1 agrees at 8 bases. Germline CDR1 and CDR2: MDHEN and SYDVKM. Germline trimming cut 6 bases from V and 0 bases from J; bases unmatched to any gene: 7. This CDR3 has 16 amino acids.

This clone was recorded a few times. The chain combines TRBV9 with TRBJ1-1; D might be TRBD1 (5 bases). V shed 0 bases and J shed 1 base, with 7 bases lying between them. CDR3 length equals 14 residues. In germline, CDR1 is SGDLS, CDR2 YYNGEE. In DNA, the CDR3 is TGTGCCAGCAGCGTAGGGACATGGAACACTGAAGCTTTCTTT. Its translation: CASSVGTWNTEAFF.

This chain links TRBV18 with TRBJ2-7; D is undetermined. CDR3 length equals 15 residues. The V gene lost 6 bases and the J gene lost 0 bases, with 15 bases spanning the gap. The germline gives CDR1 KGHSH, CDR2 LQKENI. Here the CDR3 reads CASSPVAPPSYEQYF. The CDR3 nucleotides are TGTGCCAGCTCTCCGGTAGCCCCACCCTCCTACGAGCAGTACTTC.

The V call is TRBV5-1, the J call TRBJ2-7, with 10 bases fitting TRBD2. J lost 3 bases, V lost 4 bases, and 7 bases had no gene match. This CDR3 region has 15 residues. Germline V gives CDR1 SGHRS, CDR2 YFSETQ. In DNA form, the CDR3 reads TGCGCCAGCAGCACAGGACTAGCGGCGTACTACGAGCAGTACTTC. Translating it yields CASSTGLAAYYEQYF.

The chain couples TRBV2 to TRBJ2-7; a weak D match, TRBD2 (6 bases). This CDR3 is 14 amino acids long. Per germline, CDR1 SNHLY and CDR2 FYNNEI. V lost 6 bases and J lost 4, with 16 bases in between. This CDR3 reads CASSFGGKAYEQYF. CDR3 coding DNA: TGTGCCAGCAGCTTCGGCGGGAAGGCTTACGAGCAGTACTTC.

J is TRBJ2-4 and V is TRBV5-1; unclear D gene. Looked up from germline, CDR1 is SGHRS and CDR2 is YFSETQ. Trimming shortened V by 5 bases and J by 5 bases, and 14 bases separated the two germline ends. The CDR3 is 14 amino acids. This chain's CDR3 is CASRVNSRENIQYF. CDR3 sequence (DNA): TGCGCCAGCAGAGTCAACTCACGGGAAAACATTCAGTACTTC.

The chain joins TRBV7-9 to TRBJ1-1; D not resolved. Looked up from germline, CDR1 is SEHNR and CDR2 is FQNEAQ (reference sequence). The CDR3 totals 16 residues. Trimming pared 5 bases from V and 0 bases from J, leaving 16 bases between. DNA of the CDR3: TGTGCCAGCAGCCAGAGACCGACGACCCTGAACACTGAAGCTTTCTTT. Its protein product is CASSQRPTTLNTEAFF.

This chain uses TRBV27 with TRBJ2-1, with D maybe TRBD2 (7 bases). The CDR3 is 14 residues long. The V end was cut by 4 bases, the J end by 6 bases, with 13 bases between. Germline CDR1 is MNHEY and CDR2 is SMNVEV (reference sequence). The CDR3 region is CASSWGAGANEQFF. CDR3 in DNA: TGTGCCAGCAGTTGGGGGGCGGGGGCCAATGAGCAGTTCTTC.

The CDR3 DNA is TGCGCCAGCAGCTTGGGGGCGAACACCGGGGAGCTGTTTTTT. This translates into CASSLGANTGELFF. The rearrangement joins TRBV5-1 to TRBJ2-2; D gene ambiguous. V shed 0 bases and J shed 0 bases, with 3 bases lying between them. The CDR3 spans 14 residues. The germline CDR1 and CDR2 sequences are SGHRS and YFSETQ.

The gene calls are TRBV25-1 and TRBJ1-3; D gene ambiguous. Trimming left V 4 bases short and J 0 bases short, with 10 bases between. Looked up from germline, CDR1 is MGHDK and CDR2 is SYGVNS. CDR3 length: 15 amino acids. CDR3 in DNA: TGTGCCAGCAGTGGGCCGGCAAACTCTGGAAACACCATATATTTT. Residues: CASSGPANSGNTIYF.

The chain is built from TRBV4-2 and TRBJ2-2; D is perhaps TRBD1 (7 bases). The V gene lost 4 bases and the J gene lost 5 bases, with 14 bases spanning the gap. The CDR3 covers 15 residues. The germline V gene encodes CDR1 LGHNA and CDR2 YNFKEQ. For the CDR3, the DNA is TGTGCCAGCAGCCCACTACAGGGGAGGACCGGGGAGCTGTTTTTT. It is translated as CASSPLQGRTGELFF.

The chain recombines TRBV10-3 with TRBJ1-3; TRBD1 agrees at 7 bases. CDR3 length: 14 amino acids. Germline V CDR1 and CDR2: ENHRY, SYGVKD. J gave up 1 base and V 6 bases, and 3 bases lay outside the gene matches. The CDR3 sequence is CAISDRVSGNTIYF. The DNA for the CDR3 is TGTGCCATCAGCGACAGGGTGTCTGGAAACACCATATATTTT.

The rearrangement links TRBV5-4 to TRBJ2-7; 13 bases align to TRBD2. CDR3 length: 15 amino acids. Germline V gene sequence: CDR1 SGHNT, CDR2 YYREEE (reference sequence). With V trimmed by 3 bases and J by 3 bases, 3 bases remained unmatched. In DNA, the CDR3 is TGTGCCAGCAGCTCGGGGACTAGCGGGGTCTACGAGCAGTACTTC. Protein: CASSSGTSGVYEQYF.